These T cell receptor beta chains were read from a single sample in a study of blood T cells in healthy people across ages. TCRdb reprocessed the 5' RACE reads via MiXCR and lists one record per CDR3 protein. The profile covers around 1.7 million distinct CDR3 sequences, with roughly 30% appearing a single time and roughly 8% taken by the ten largest. The sequencing input was blood. These TCRs come from a young woman in good health. Both conserved end residues are part of each CDR3. The order of the fields is CDR3 protein, CDR3 DNA, V gene, clone size, D gene, J gene. D genes are given only for firm matches. Clone size appears in some rows only: once, few, many, or a class for an expanded clone.

CASSPSSGVAKNIQYF TGTGCCAGCAGCCCCTCCAGCGGGGTAGCCAAAAACATTCAGTACTTC TRBV9 - TRBD2 TRBJ2-4
CASSAQGGGNIQYF TGTGCCAGCAGTGCCCAGGGGGGGGGAAACATTCAGTACTTC TRBV6-1 few - TRBJ2-4
CSARERRYGYGYTF TGCAGTGCTAGAGAACGGCGTTATGGCTATGGCTACACCTTC TRBV20-1 - - TRBJ1-2
CASNGYNPAGRYEQYF TGTGCCAGCAATGGGTATAATCCTGCAGGTCGTTACGAGCAGTACTTC TRBV6-1 - - TRBJ2-7
CSATRGRETQYF TGCAGTGCTACAAGGGGTCGGGAGACCCAGTACTTC TRBV20-1 few - TRBJ2-5
CAGSQVNHKHGEAFF TGTGCCGGCAGCCAAGTTAATCACAAACACGGTGAAGCTTTCTTT TRBV14 - - TRBJ1-1
CSVARVGETQYF TGCAGCGTGGCCAGGGTCGGGGAGACCCAGTACTTC TRBV29-1 many - TRBJ2-5
CAWSVPREVHEQYF TGTGCCTGGAGTGTACCCAGGGAGGTCCACGAGCAGTACTTC TRBV30 many - TRBJ2-7
CASVTSGSEQETQYF TGTGCTAGTGTCACTTCCGGGAGTGAACAAGAGACCCAGTACTTC TRBV12-5 few - TRBJ2-5
CSVPSGTGVNTEAFF TGCAGCGTCCCCTCCGGGACAGGGGTGAACACTGAAGCTTTCTTT TRBV29-1 - TRBD1 TRBJ1-1
CASSEQRGTDTQYF TGTGCCAGCAGTGAGCAGAGGGGAACAGATACGCAGTATTTT TRBV25-1 few - TRBJ2-3
CASSQVTTNEKLFF TGTGCCAGCAGCCAAGTTACAACTAATGAAAAACTGTTTTTT TRBV3-1 few - TRBJ1-4
CSVEEVGQRQYF TGCAGCGTTGAAGAGGTGGGCCAGCGCCAGTACTTC TRBV29-1 - - TRBJ2-4
CASSAFGGGEAQYF TGTGCCAGCAGCGCCTTCGGCGGGGGCGAGGCCCAGTACTTC TRBV7-3 - - TRBJ2-5
CASNWGPFDEQYF TGTGCCAGCAACTGGGGACCTTTCGACGAGCAGTACTTC TRBV5-6 few - TRBJ2-7
CASSYSSGASAFF TGTGCCAGCAGTTACTCGAGTGGGGCGAGTGCTTTCTTT TRBV6-6 few - TRBJ1-1
CASSSGTGQIQPQHF TGTGCCAGCAGTTCCGGGACAGGGCAGATTCAGCCCCAGCATTTT TRBV11-2 - TRBD1 TRBJ1-5
CAGSLGTTYEQYF TGTGCCGGCAGCTTAGGGACTACGTACGAGCAGTACTTC TRBV7-2 - TRBD2 TRBJ2-7
CASSFRVRAGNSPLHF TGTGCCAGCAGCTTTCGGGTTCGCGCAGGGAATTCACCCCTCCACTTT TRBV5-6 - - TRBJ1-6
CASSETGRAYGYTF TGTGCCAGCAGTGAAACAGGGAGAGCCTATGGCTACACCTTC TRBV25-1 - - TRBJ1-2
CASSSRDSLSDTQYF TGTGCCAGCAGCTCTCGGGACAGCCTCTCAGATACGCAGTATTTT TRBV7-2 many TRBD1 TRBJ2-3
CASSARDGPYRQYF TGTGCCAGCTCAGCCCGGGACGGGCCCTACAGGCAGTACTTC TRBV18 - - TRBJ2-7
CASSWTVSTQYF TGTGCCAGCAGTTGGACGGTTTCGACGCAGTATTTT TRBV6-2/TRBV6-3 - - TRBJ2-3
CASSQDPGTSDSTDTQYF TGCGCCAGCAGCCAAGACCCAGGGACTAGCGATAGCACAGATACGCAGTATTTT TRBV4-1 few TRBD2 TRBJ2-3
CAWQLTGGAEQYF TGTGCCTGGCAGTTAACAGGGGGCGCCGAGCAGTACTTC TRBV30 - TRBD1 TRBJ2-7
CATSDIRQGGTQVAQYF TGTGCCACCAGTGATATCCGACAGGGAGGTACACAAGTGGCGCAGTATTTT TRBV24-1 few - TRBJ2-3
CASSLRRQGQYGYTF TGTGCCAGCAGCTTAAGGAGGCAGGGACAGTATGGCTACACCTTC TRBV7-2 - TRBD1 TRBJ1-2
CASRRTGSGELFF TGTGCCAGCAGACGGACAGGTTCCGGGGAGCTGTTTTTT TRBV27 few TRBD1 TRBJ2-2
CASSRMVGLVSNEQFF TGTGCCAGCAGCCGGATGGTGGGACTAGTTTCCAATGAGCAGTTCTTC TRBV3-1 few TRBD2 TRBJ2-1
CSVDEDRGAEQFF TGCAGCGTTGATGAGGACAGGGGAGCTGAGCAGTTCTTC TRBV29-1 - TRBD1 TRBJ2-1
CASSFGSDSLSYEQYF TGTGCCAGCAGCTTTGGTTCGGACAGTCTCTCCTACGAGCAGTACTTC TRBV7-2 few - TRBJ2-7
CASSVSPGNTLHF TGTGCCAGCAGCGTAAGCCCGGGCAACACCCTCCACTTT TRBV9 few - TRBJ1-6
CASSRLQGVVNTEAFF TGTGCCAGCAGCCGCCTACAGGGAGTGGTGAACACTGAAGCTTTCTTT TRBV7-6 - - TRBJ1-1
CASSSGDGSSYNSPLHF TGTGCCAGCAGTTCGGGGGATGGCAGCTCCTATAATTCACCCCTCCACTTT TRBV28 few - TRBJ1-6
CTSRLTGRYNEQFF TGCACCAGCAGGTTGACAGGGCGATACAATGAGCAGTTCTTC TRBV5-1 few TRBD1 TRBJ2-1
CSANILRGDTEAFF TGCAGTGCTAACATCCTTCGGGGCGACACTGAAGCTTTCTTT TRBV20-1 - - TRBJ1-1
CASGSYNEQVF TGTGCCAGCGGGTCTTACAATGAGCAGGTCTTC TRBV14 - - TRBJ2-1
CSARGLLGVNTQYF TGCAGTGCTAGAGGTCTACTTGGGGTAAATACGCAGTATTTT TRBV20-1 - - TRBJ2-3
CASPPDGYTF TGTGCCAGTCCCCCTGATGGCTACACCTTC TRBV24-1 few - TRBJ1-2
CASSLTGGLKNSPLHF TGTGCCAGCAGCTTGACAGGGGGCTTAAAGAATTCACCCCTCCACTTT TRBV7-9 - TRBD1 TRBJ1-6
CSAQHYNEQFF TGCAGTGCCCAACACTACAATGAGCAGTTCTTC TRBV20-1 few - TRBJ2-1
CASKEQGAETQYF TGCGCCAGCAAGGAACAGGGGGCGGAGACCCAGTACTTC TRBV5-1 few TRBD1 TRBJ2-5
CASSPGDWDLKNIQYF TGTGCCAGCAGCCCAGGGGACTGGGACCTTAAAAACATTCAGTACTTC TRBV9 many - TRBJ2-4
CASKDFNYGYTF TGTGCCAGCAAGGACTTTAACTATGGCTACACCTTC TRBV9 - - TRBJ1-2
CASSARADPNTGELFF TGTGCCAGCAGCGCCCGGGCGGACCCTAACACCGGGGAGCTGTTTTTT TRBV9 few - TRBJ2-2
CAIRGTGQYNEQFF TGTGCCATCAGAGGGACAGGGCAATACAATGAGCAGTTCTTC TRBV10-3 - TRBD1 TRBJ2-1
CSAPTLDRSNQPQHF TGCAGTGCTCCCACCCTGGACAGAAGCAATCAGCCCCAGCATTTT TRBV20-1 - - TRBJ1-5
CASRIVERGSQETQYF TGTGCCAGCAGAATCGTCGAGCGGGGGTCCCAAGAGACCCAGTACTTC TRBV5-5 few TRBD2 TRBJ2-5
CSARDRRTGGTEAFF TGCAGTGCTAGAGATCGCAGGACAGGCGGCACTGAAGCTTTCTTT TRBV20-1 few TRBD1 TRBJ1-1
CASRPATSGTRYF TGCGCCAGCAGGCCGGCGACTTCAGGGACCCGGTACTTC TRBV5-1 - - TRBJ2-7
CSARVGTTAGELFF TGCAGTGCTAGAGTGGGGACTACTGCCGGGGAGCTGTTTTTT TRBV20-1 - TRBD2 TRBJ2-2
CSVEIAGWGTDTQYF TGCAGCGTTGAAATAGCGGGGTGGGGCACAGATACGCAGTATTTT TRBV29-1 - TRBD2 TRBJ2-3
CASSYAWDRGGFYGYTF TGTGCCAGCAGTTATGCGTGGGATAGAGGGGGGTTCTATGGCTACACCTTC TRBV6-5 many - TRBJ1-2
CASSEGGYISSYNEQFF TGTGCCAGCAGTGAAGGGGGCTACATCAGCTCCTACAATGAGCAGTTCTTC TRBV2 - - TRBJ2-1
CASSQDFALRIPSEQFF TGTGCCAGCAGCCAAGATTTCGCCCTCCGGATTCCAAGTGAGCAGTTCTTC TRBV4-2 many - TRBJ2-1
CASGRTLNYGYTF TGTGCCAGCGGAAGGACTCTTAACTATGGCTACACCTTC TRBV27 - - TRBJ1-2
CSGNTGTDTQYF TGCAGCGGGAATACAGGGACAGATACGCAGTATTTT TRBV29-1 many - TRBJ2-3